The T cell receptor beta chain described here comes from a study of cytomegalovirus exposure and HLA in healthy donors. Trimming left V 3 bases short and J 5 bases short, with 11 bases between. The CDR3 extends over 14 amino acids. Per germline, CDR1 LNHDA and CDR2 SQIVND (reference sequence). Both 60 Vbeta primers and 13 Jbeta primers went into the PCR. Method: immunoSEQ multiplex PCR; TCRdb's copy keeps in-frame clones and lacks some. The sample gives approximately 170,000 clones, roughly 80% of which show up once; approximately 2.2% is in the top ten. V gene TRBV19 combines with J gene TRBJ1-5; no reliable D call. The clonotype comes from a male donor in good health and CMV-seronegative. The sample consisted of PBMCs. CDR3: CASSMASYYQPQHF. DNA of the CDR3: TGTGCCAGTAGTATGGCCAGTTATTATCAGCCCCAGCATTTT.